The 30 T cell receptor beta chains reported below all come from one sample, sequenced in a study of blood T cell repertoires in COVID-19. This table comes from immunoSEQ multiplex PCR, and its TCRdb copy is limited to in-frame clones, with some not included. The top ten clones hold about 4% of a sample with 100,000 to 150,000 clones, 65% to 85% of them seen once. The sequencing sample was made of PBMCs or T cells enriched from blood (not recorded which). The receptor set was obtained from a woman in her twenties or thirties who had recovered from COVID-19.

The chain recombines TRBV6-5 with TRBJ1-4, with 8 bases aligning to TRBD1. The CDR3 totals 14 residues. Germline trimming cut 6 bases from V and 6 bases from J; bases unmatched to any gene: 6. Germline CDR1 MNHEY, CDR2 SVGAGI. CDR3 in amino acids: CASSLQGGYEKLFF. CDR3 nucleotides: TGTGCCAGCAGCTTACAGGGGGGTTATGAAAAACTGTTTTTT.

This chain connects TRBV5-8 to TRBJ2-3; D is perhaps TRBD2 (5 bases). V shed 2 bases and J shed 0 bases, with 7 bases lying between them. CDR3 length: 14 amino acids. The germline V gene has CDR1 SGHTS and CDR2 YDEGEE. The chain's CDR3 is CASSFGKSTDTQYF. Here the CDR3 DNA reads TGTGCCAGCAGCTTCGGGAAGAGCACAGATACGCAGTATTTT.

In DNA form, the CDR3 reads TGTGCCAGCAGCCCATGGGGGCTGTTAAATGTGAATGAGCAGTTCTTC. It codes for CASSPWGLLNVNEQFF. The chain is built from TRBV9 and TRBJ2-1; tentatively, D is TRBD1 (6 bases). This CDR3 has 16 residues. Trimming shortened V by 4 bases and J by 7 bases, and 21 bases separated the two germline ends. Per the germline V gene, CDR1 is SGDLS and CDR2 is YYNGEE.

The rearrangement uses TRBV7-2 and TRBJ2-7, with TRBD2 matching 9 bases. Germline V lookup: CDR1 SGHTA, CDR2 FQGNSA. V lost 7 bases and J lost 2; bases outside the gene matches: 9. The CDR3 extends over 15 amino acids. The CDR3 region has the DNA TGTGCCAGCAACTCTCACGCGGGAGGGCCCTACGAGCAGTACTTC. Translated, it gives CASNSHAGGPYEQYF.

V gene TRBV6-4 combines with J gene TRBJ1-6; 7 bases align to TRBD1. V lost 6 bases and J lost 7; bases outside the gene matches: 9. This CDR3 is built from 15 residues. Germline CDR1 and CDR2: MRHNA and SNTAGT. The chain's CDR3 is CASSNRGGENSPLHF. The CDR3 nucleotides are TGTGCCAGCAGCAACAGGGGTGGGGAGAATTCACCCCTCCACTTT.

V is TRBV7-8 and J is TRBJ1-5, with 9 positions matching TRBD1. Germline trimming cut 1 base from V and 4 bases from J; bases unmatched to any gene: 5. This CDR3 has 16 amino acids. Germline-derived CDR1 and CDR2 are SGHVS and FQNEAQ. The CDR3, as DNA: TGTGCCAGCAGCTTAGGCCCGACAGGGGGTAATCAGCCCCAGCATTTT. Amino acids: CASSLGPTGGNQPQHF.

This clone is a singleton in its sample. V and J are TRBV19 and TRBJ2-7; tentatively, D is TRBD1 (6 bases). With 3 bases removed from V and 1 base from J, the gap between germline ends came to 10 bases. Germline V gives CDR1 LNHDA, CDR2 SQIVND (reference sequence). The CDR3 contains 14 residues. The chain's CDR3 is CASSMLQGSYEQYF. CDR3 bases: TGTGCCAGTAGTATGTTACAGGGTTCCTACGAGCAGTACTTC.

This clone has at least ten counts. The chain has TRBV7-6 and TRBJ2-7; 7 positions agree with TRBD1. The length of the CDR3 is 11 residues. The germline CDR1 and CDR2 sequences are SGHVS and FNYEAQ. V shed 6 bases and J 6 bases; nucleotides not matched to a gene: 2. The CDR3 region has the DNA TGTGCCAGCAGTCCAGGGGGCGAGCAGTACTTC. Protein product: CASSPGGEQYF.

The chain links TRBV29-1 to TRBJ2-7; 11 bases agree with TRBD2. This CDR3 comprises 14 residues. The germline gives CDR1 SQVTM, CDR2 ANQGSEA. V gave up 6 bases and J gave up 2 bases; unmatched junction bases: 6. The CDR3: CSVPGTSGTYEQYF. For the CDR3, the DNA is TGCAGCGTGCCCGGGACTAGCGGAACCTACGAGCAGTACTTC.

This chain connects TRBV12-3 or TRBV12-4 to TRBJ1-1; 7 bases are a match to TRBD1. This CDR3 comprises 13 residues. V shed 5 bases and J 3 bases; nucleotides not matched to a gene: 3. For the CDR3, the DNA is TGTGCCAGCAGTCTCAGGGGGGACACTGAAGCTTTCTTT. Residues: CASSLRGDTEAFF.

The chain recombines TRBV5-6 with TRBJ1-6, with D perhaps matching TRBD1 (5 bases). The CDR3 has 14 amino acids. Trimming removed 0 bases from V and 7 bases from J, with 8 bases in between. Germline lookup yields CDR1 SGHDT and CDR2 YYEEEE. The CDR3 sequence: CASSLAQGNSPLHF. The CDR3 coding sequence is TGTGCCAGCAGCTTGGCTCAGGGCAATTCACCCCTCCACTTT.

This chain joins TRBV11-3 and TRBJ1-1; D gene uncertain. V lost 2 bases and J lost 0, with 4 bases in between. This CDR3 spans 13 amino acids. CDR1 is SGHNT and CDR2 is YENEEA in the germline V gene. CDR3 bases: TGTGCCAGCAGCTTAACGGTGAACACTGAAGCTTTCTTT. Translated, it gives CASSLTVNTEAFF.

The rearrangement links TRBV6-5 to TRBJ2-2; 11 nucleotides agree with TRBD1. V was pared by 6 bases and J by 4 bases, with 4 bases of the junction left unmatched. This CDR3 comprises 15 residues. In germline, CDR1 is MNHEY, CDR2 SVGAGI. CDR3 coding DNA: TGTGCCAGCAGACGGACAGGGGGCTTCACCGGGGAGCTGTTTTTT. It encodes CASRRTGGFTGELFF.

The chain links TRBV9 to TRBJ1-2, with TRBD1 matching over 7 bases. The V and J ends lost 0 bases and 8 bases, in that order; junction bases with no gene match: 7. The CDR3 totals 14 residues. In germline, CDR1 is SGDLS, CDR2 YYNGEE. CDR3 region: CASSVGDSKSGYTF. The CDR3 DNA sequence: TGTGCCAGCAGCGTAGGGGACAGTAAATCAGGCTACACCTTC.

The CDR3 DNA reads as TGTGCCAGCAGTTACGTTGGGCGGGAGGGCCGATTAAATGAGCAGTTCTTC. Its protein is CASSYVGREGRLNEQFF. The chain carries TRBV6-2 or TRBV6-3 and TRBJ2-1, with TRBD2 identical over 9 bases. J gave up 7 bases and V 2 bases, and 12 bases lay outside the gene matches. Germline V gene data show CDR1 as MNHEY and CDR2 as SVGEGT. This CDR3 has 17 amino acids.

V usage is TRBV5-5 and J usage is TRBJ1-4, with D possibly being TRBD1 (6 bases). CDR3 size: 14 residues. V lost 0 bases, J lost 4 bases, and 7 bases lay in between. The germline V gene encodes CDR1 SGHKS and CDR2 YYEKEE (reference sequence). The DNA of the CDR3 is TGTGCCAGCAGCTTGGGGGACAATAATGAAAAACTGTTTTTT. Translation gives CASSLGDNNEKLFF. The complete variable domain, with remaining parts taken from reference TRBV5-5 and TRBJ1-4, reads DAGVTQSPTHLIKTRGQQVTLRCSPISGHKSVSWYQQVLGQGPQFIFQYYEKEERGRGNFPDRFSARQFPNYSSELNVNALLLGDSALYLCASSLGDNNEKLFFGSGTQLSVL.

The table lists this clone with a count of one. V is TRBV10-3 and J is TRBJ1-3; TRBD1 might be the D (6 bases). Germline lookup yields CDR1 ENHRY and CDR2 SYGVKD. The CDR3 sequence is 14 residues long. Deletions cut 10 bases from V and 0 bases from J, with 13 bases between. This CDR3 is CATEGQSSGNTIYF. The DNA of the CDR3 is TGTGCCACTGAAGGACAGTCCTCTGGAAACACCATATATTTT.

This rearrangement joins TRBV7-9 to TRBJ1-6, with D possibly TRBD1 on 5 matching bases. The CDR3 sequence is 13 residues long. V was cut by 5 bases and J by 10 bases, with 12 bases left in between. Per germline, CDR1 SEHNR and CDR2 FQNEAQ (reference sequence). Here the CDR3 DNA reads TGTGCCAGCAGCGGTGGGGGGGGGTCACCCCTCCACTTT. Encoded protein: CASSGGGGSPLHF.

V usage is TRBV3-1 (or the pseudogene TRBV3-2) and J usage is TRBJ2-1; 9 nucleotides agree with TRBD2. Germline CDR1 reads LGHDT; CDR2 reads YNNKEL (reference sequence). Germline trimming cut 5 bases from V and 7 bases from J; bases unmatched to any gene: 9. The CDR3 runs 15 residues. In DNA, the CDR3 is TGTGCCAGCAGCGTTTACCGCGGGAGGGGTAATGAGCAGTTCTTC. Residues: CASSVYRGRGNEQFF.

The genes are TRBV6-6 and TRBJ2-5; 8 bases map to TRBD1. Germline V lookup: CDR1 MNHNY, CDR2 SVGAGI (reference sequence). The CDR3 spans 13 residues. Trimming took 6 bases from V and 5 from J; bases not matched to a gene: 5. The CDR3 sequence is CASRGQGWETQYF. The CDR3 DNA reads TGTGCCAGCAGAGGACAGGGATGGGAGACCCAGTACTTC.

This sequence joins TRBV3-1 (or the pseudogene TRBV3-2) and TRBJ2-7, with 10 bases that match TRBD2. J gave up 6 bases and V 2 bases, and 7 bases lay outside the gene matches. Germline values: CDR1 LGHDT, CDR2 YNNKEL (reference sequence). The CDR3 is 15 amino acids. For the CDR3, the DNA is TGTGCCAGCAGCCAAACCGGACTAGCGGTTGTCGAGCAGTACTTC. This encodes CASSQTGLAVVEQYF.

The chain combines TRBV4-1 with TRBJ2-3; D is undetermined. The CDR3 totals 15 residues. From germline, CDR1 is MGHRA and CDR2 YSYEKL. V was shortened by 0 bases and J by 6 bases, with 13 bases between the two germline ends. In DNA, the CDR3 is TGCGCCAGCAGCCAAGATGAGGCGGCAAGGGATACGCAGTATTTT. Translation gives CASSQDEAARDTQYF.

V is TRBV4-1 and J is TRBJ1-1; a possible D gene is TRBD1 (6 bases). The ends were cut back, 2 bases at V and 9 bases at J, with 13 bases in the middle. This CDR3 is 13 amino acids long. CDR1 is MGHRA and CDR2 is YSYEKL in the germline V gene. The CDR3 sequence is CASSQFPGTKAFF. In DNA, the CDR3 is TGCGCCAGCAGCCAATTCCCCGGGACAAAAGCTTTCTTT.

CDR3 nucleotides: TGTGCCAGCAGCTTAGTAGCAGGGGTGGAAGAGCAGTACTTC. This translates into CASSLVAGVEEQYF. J is TRBJ2-7 and V is TRBV7-2; maybe TRBD1 (6 bases). Between the trimmed V and J ends, which lost 1 base and 7 bases, there was a span of 14 bases. Germline V gene sequence: CDR1 SGHTA, CDR2 FQGNSA. There are 14 residues in the CDR3.

The V call is TRBV30, the J call TRBJ1-1; a weak D match, TRBD1 (5 bases). The CDR3 sequence is 15 residues long. The germline V and J ends were trimmed by 3 bases and 3 bases, with 17 bases remaining between them. CDR1 and CDR2 (germline): GTSNPN, SVGIG (reference sequence). The CDR3, as DNA: TGTGCCTGGAGGGCCCGGGGGGGGATGTACACTGAAGCTTTCTTT. Its translation: CAWRARGGMYTEAFF.

The rearrangement links TRBV24-1 to TRBJ2-5, with D perhaps matching TRBD2 (5 bases). The length of the CDR3 is 14 residues. Trimming took 4 bases from V and 2 from J, leaving 10 bases between them. Germline CDR1 reads KGHDR; CDR2 reads SFDVKD. CDR3 nucleotide sequence: TGTGCCACCAGTGACGTAGCGAGACAAGAGACCCAGTACTTC. Translating it yields CATSDVARQETQYF.

This chain uses TRBV7-8 with TRBJ2-7; possibly TRBD1 for D (6 bases). Germline V gives CDR1 SGHVS, CDR2 FQNEAQ. V gave up 1 base and J gave up 2 bases, with 18 bases separating them. This CDR3 comprises 17 residues. The CDR3 nucleotides are TGTGCCAGCAGCTTAGTGATTGTTGGGACATCGCCCTACGAGCAGTACTTC. Translated: CASSLVIVGTSPYEQYF.

CDR3 residues: CAWSATGAEQYF. Written as DNA, the CDR3 is TGTGCCTGGAGTGCGACAGGGGCCGAGCAGTACTTC. The chain combines TRBV30 with TRBJ2-7, with 8 bases matching TRBD1. Germline V gene lookup returns CDR1 GTSNPN and CDR2 SVGIG (reference sequence). CDR3 size: 12 residues. V lost 1 base, J lost 6 bases, and 2 bases stayed unmatched.

This chain connects TRBV6-2 or TRBV6-3 to TRBJ1-5; TRBD1 is a possible D gene (6 bases). Trimming stripped 6 bases from V and 7 bases from J, with 19 bases between. Germline V gene data show CDR1 as MNHEY and CDR2 as SVGEGT. The CDR3 is made up of 15 amino acids. In DNA form, the CDR3 reads TGTGCCAGCAGCCCACTCAGTGGGGGCCACCAGCCCCAGCATTTT. This codes for CASSPLSGGHQPQHF.

The chain employs TRBV18 and TRBJ1-1; TRBD1 matches at 12 bases. The germline CDR1 and CDR2 sequences are KGHSH and LQKENI. With 4 bases clipped from V and 2 bases from J, the junction kept 14 bases outside the gene matches. CDR3 size: 19 residues. CDR3 DNA sequence: TGTGCCAGCTCACAGGGACCACGCGGGACAGGGGGCTCTAACACTGAAGCTTTCTTT. This encodes CASSQGPRGTGGSNTEAFF.